A single sample is the source of the 11 T cell receptor beta chains below, sequenced in a study of blood T cell repertoires in COVID-19. Repertoires were generated with immunoSEQ multiplex PCR, while TCRdb's copy carries only in-frame clones and drops some. The top ten hold about 5.5% of the sample, which has some 130,000 clones, approximately 88% seen once. Material for sequencing was PBMCs or T cells enriched from blood (not recorded which). These receptors all stem from a man aged 35 to 55 with acute COVID-19.

This clone was found once. The V gene is TRBV27, the J gene TRBJ2-1; D gene uncertain. CDR3 length equals 16 residues. Germline loops: CDR1 MNHEY, CDR2 SMNVEV (reference sequence). V gave up 4 bases and J gave up 0 bases, with 13 bases separating them. The DNA of the CDR3 is TGTGCCAGCAGTTCCCTCGGAGAAATCTCCTACAATGAGCAGTTCTTC. Its translation: CASSSLGEISYNEQFF.

This chain links TRBV27 with TRBJ1-5; tentative D call: TRBD1 (6 bases). Germline loops: CDR1 MNHEY, CDR2 SMNVEV (reference sequence). The CDR3 contains 13 residues. V dropped 6 bases and J dropped 6 bases, with 12 bases sitting between them. The CDR3 loop is CASSLQGGQPQHF. DNA of the CDR3: TGTGCCAGCAGCTTACAGGGAGGTCAGCCCCAGCATTTT.

CDR3 amino acids: CASSLQGQETQYF. In nucleotides, the CDR3 is TGTGCCAGCAGCTTACAGGGGCAAGAGACCCAGTACTTC. This chain links TRBV7-9 with TRBJ2-5; TRBD1 is a possible D gene (6 bases). Germline CDR1 and CDR2: SEHNR and FQNEAQ (reference sequence). The CDR3 extends over 13 amino acids. Trimming took 2 bases from V and 2 from J, leaving 6 bases between them.

V is TRBV6-4 and J is TRBJ2-7; 8 bases are a match to TRBD2. The CDR3 consists of 15 residues. Per the germline V gene, CDR1 is MRHNA and CDR2 is SNTAGT. V trimming: 3 bases; J trimming: 0 bases; junction bases outside the gene matches: 4. For the CDR3, the DNA is TGTGCCAGCAGTGAGAGCGGGGGTCCCTCCTACGAGCAGTACTTC. Its translation is CASSESGGPSYEQYF.

This clone was counted only a few times. V and J are TRBV27 and TRBJ2-1; 8 bases agree with TRBD2. V was pared by 2 bases and J by 1 base, with 1 base of the junction left unmatched. The CDR3 loop spans 15 amino acids. Germline lookup yields CDR1 MNHEY and CDR2 SMNVEV (reference sequence). CDR3 nucleotides: TGTGCCAGCAGTTTACCTAGCGGGTCCTACAATGAGCAGTTCTTC. Protein sequence: CASSLPSGSYNEQFF.

The J gene is TRBJ1-6, the V gene TRBV7-2; 9 nucleotides align to TRBD1. The CDR3 is made up of 16 amino acids. Germline CDR1 is SGHTA and CDR2 is FQGNSA. Germline trimming cut 5 bases from V and 5 bases from J; bases unmatched to any gene: 7. CDR3 residues: CASSLDRGGNNSPLHF. DNA for the CDR3: TGTGCCAGCAGCCTGGACAGGGGAGGAAATAATTCACCCCTCCACTTT.

V usage is TRBV11-3 and J usage is TRBJ2-1, with 9 nucleotides matching TRBD2. There are 13 residues in the CDR3. Per the germline V gene, CDR1 is SGHNT and CDR2 is YENEEA. V lost 5 bases to trimming and J lost 7 bases; unmatched junction nucleotides: 3. CDR3 sequence (DNA): TGTGCCAGCAGCGGGACTAGCATAAATGAGCAGTTCTTC. Translation gives CASSGTSINEQFF.

The chain joins TRBV3-1 (or the pseudogene TRBV3-2) to TRBJ2-2; 13 bases line up with TRBD2. The CDR3 covers 17 residues. V lost 6 bases and J lost 0; bases outside the gene matches: 4. The germline V gene has CDR1 LGHDT and CDR2 YNNKEL (reference sequence). The CDR3 here is CASSQLAGGTNTGELFF. In DNA form, the CDR3 reads TGTGCCAGCAGTCAACTAGCGGGGGGGACGAACACCGGGGAGCTGTTTTTT.

V gene TRBV10-3 combines with J gene TRBJ2-5; TRBD1 might be the D (6 bases). There are 19 residues in the CDR3. The germline V gene has CDR1 ENHRY and CDR2 SYGVKD. V lost 3 bases, J lost 5 bases, and 28 bases lay in between. CDR3 loop: CAISDPTPPGTSVRETQYF. The CDR3 DNA reads as TGTGCCATCAGTGATCCTACCCCCCCCGGGACAAGTGTAAGGGAGACCCAGTACTTC.

The chain recombines TRBV28 with TRBJ2-7, with a weak D call TRBD2 (5 bases). Germline V lookup: CDR1 MDHEN, CDR2 SYDVKM. The V gene lost 3 bases and the J gene lost 3 bases, with 12 bases spanning the gap. The CDR3 loop spans 14 amino acids. CDR3 residues: CASSFGSGIYEQYF. The CDR3 DNA reads TGTGCCAGCAGTTTTGGTTCGGGGATCTACGAGCAGTACTTC.

The chain links TRBV19 to TRBJ2-5; 8 nucleotides agree with TRBD1. The CDR3 extends over 16 amino acids. The germline CDR1 and CDR2 sequences are LNHDA and SQIVND (reference sequence). V dropped 4 bases and J dropped 1; count of bases not matched to a gene: 8. The CDR3 loop reads CASSSWTGKTQETQYF. In nucleotides, the CDR3 is TGTGCCAGTAGTAGCTGGACAGGGAAGACCCAAGAGACCCAGTACTTC.